What follows is one T cell receptor beta chain and its context. The target of this receptor is not known. This sample is drawn from a study of cytomegalovirus exposure and HLA in healthy donors (dated by TCRdb to between 2016 and 2019). Concerning the study at large: In an earlier analysis of under 600 of the donors, around 290 Gb of sequence data and 90 million to 130 million unique TCR beta sequences from 180 million or so T cells were reported. An early release covering 550 to 650 HLA-typed donors comprised about 300 gigabases of sequencing data and tens of millions of unique TCR sequences. The genetic ancestry cluster associated with self-reported Caucasian donors included about 84% of the 398 genotyped donors. The study was designed to test whether signatures of past pathogen exposure could be identified by cataloging public T cell receptors. The T cell repertoires of around 670 subjects were profiled by immunosequencing and related to cytomegalovirus serostatus. Along with the approximately 700-subject first cohort, a separate validation cohort of about 110 different subjects was used. To predict cytomegalovirus infection status, the study brought together high-throughput TCR immunosequencing, statistical association of individual TCRs with disease status, and machine learning. To study patterns of TCR occurrence, a later analysis re-analyzed previously published TCR beta repertoires from under 750 donors and added high-resolution HLA genotyping. Rather than drawing on any new phenotypic data, the later analysis identified candidate immune exposures from TCR beta sequences and the way those sequences occurred across donors. An earlier analysis of approximately 630 of the donors applied high-throughput TCR beta sequencing to assess whether each TCR beta V gene segment acted as functional or pseudogenic. Donor age, sex, ethnicity and CMV serostatus were collected together with the repertoire data. In a later genetic analysis, genome-wide SNP genotypes for about three fifths of the 666 donors were used, and that subset was treated as a discovery cohort. All discovery cohort repertoires had been generated on a single sequencing platform. HLA typing covered class I and class II loci at four-digit resolution. The number of typed donors differed by locus: about 620-640 for A, B, C, DRB1 and DQB1; about 520 for DQA1; approximately 600 for DPA1; and around 470 for DPB1. Four to six DR-DQ haplotypes were handled as single units for association and clustering, since linkage in the cohort was strong. On average, over 200,000 unique TCR beta nucleotide sequences were sequenced per donor among a few hundred genotyped donors of the cohort, with 15% to 20% of those sequences being non-productive. Broader findings and caveats from the paper: A later analysis found that TCR association rates varied across HLA loci, with DRB1 alleles showing the most associated TCRs and HLA-C alleles the fewest. Compared with the approximately 670-donor mean, donors in an Asian-associated ancestry cluster had fewer N-insertions in productive TCRs, according to a later genetic analysis. At a false discovery rate of 0.05, a later analysis linked some 17,000 TCR beta sequences to specific HLA alleles. Roughly uniform sequencing depth across donors was assumed in presence/absence analyses, although this assumption may not hold. A further reported finding was that TCR beta sequences accurately predicted the HLA-A and HLA-B alleles for most subjects in the first cohort. V-gene and J-gene trimming of TCR beta chains was associated with a missense DCLRE1C variant in a later genetic analysis, and the association was replicated in an independent cohort. HLA typing was unavailable for some donors at each locus, so association tests used only the typed subset. This cohort had only TCR beta chains sequenced, and the lack of alpha or paired-chain data limited which features could be detected. A few of the identified cytomegalovirus-associated TCR beta chains were confirmed in vitro to be specific for cytomegalovirus antigens. In an earlier analysis of approximately 590 of the donors, most TCR beta V segments appeared in productive rearrangements about 87% or about 30% of the time, broadly matching IMGT annotations. For the cohort, immune exposure information was limited to CMV serostatus. The study gave a list of under 200 TCR beta chains associated with cytomegalovirus. When HLA alleles, especially DR and DQ, strongly co-occurred, attributing TCR associations to individual alleles was difficult. Correlated functional status among segregating V segments might be attributable to linkage disequilibrium, but an unknown experimental factor could not be ruled out. Most TCR sequences were seen in very few donors, while some public TCRs were found in many individuals. The authors suggested that the approach could potentially be extended to other disease states and immunological phenotypes. In both the original and validation cohorts, the classifier was reported to diagnose cytomegalovirus status with high specificity and sensitivity. Most CMV-associated TCR beta chains appeared to be HLA-restricted in a later analysis, and the HLA associations seemed to be driven largely by CMV exposure. Some IMGT-functional V segments, including TRBV6-2 and TRBV6-3, could not be told apart with the 87-base-pair reads, so those segments were excluded. A later analysis reported that several top co-occurrence clusters appeared linked to parvovirus B19, influenza, CMV and Epstein-Barr virus. A later analysis found that HLA-associated TCR beta chains were more clonally expanded and had lower generation probabilities than equally common non-associated chains. The sequencing pipeline was judged likely to have produced a cluster of highly shared sequence variants as a technical artifact. Because counts were too low, more than 15 rarely observed V segments, including chromosome 9 orphons, were left out of the earlier analysis of over 550 of the donors.

V sheds 7 bases and J sheds 12 bases, leaving 22 bases between their ends. CDR1 and CDR2 are read off the germline V gene as SQVTM and ANQGSEA. Inclusive of the bounding cysteine and phenylalanine, the CDR3 is 13 residues long. The sequence is cut down to CDR3 DNA, 39 bases in frame from base 1. In total, roughly 670 healthy bone marrow donors made up the cohort. At the time of sampling, every cohort member was nominally healthy, though immune exposures that went unrecorded were likely present. The donor was CMV seronegative and belonged to the group of 352 seronegative cohort members. Every donor gave a peripheral blood sample, and the peripheral blood mononuclear cells from that sample were used for TCR beta sequencing. The Qiagen DNeasy Blood Extraction Kit was used to extract genomic DNA from the blood cell samples. The protocol used for the library was the immunoSEQ multiplex PCR assay. The multiplex PCR relied on a mix of 60 forward primers for TCR Vbeta segments and 13 reverse primers for TCR Jbeta segments. Amplification of the CDR3 region of rearranged TCR beta genes was performed with a multiplex PCR assay on genomic DNA. On the Illumina HiSeq System, the amplified TCR beta libraries were sequenced as 87-base-pair reads. As for the authors' bioinformatics: Across the 700 or so repertoires, a later analysis counted approximately 83 million unique TCR beta chains, roughly 11 million of which were shared by at least two donors. To remove PCR and sequencing errors, raw reads were error-corrected and collapsed into unique sequences using a nearest-neighbor algorithm that merged closely related sequences. CDR3 sequences were aligned to IMGT reference sequences to assign V, D and J gene segments. For a sequence to be retained, a match of at least six nucleotides was required to both a V gene segment and a J gene segment. A rearrangement counted as productive if the CDR3 had no stop codons and remained in frame with V and J, and every other rearrangement counted as non-productive. Following IMGT convention, CDR3 was defined as the stretch from the second conserved V-encoded cysteine up to the conserved J-encoded phenylalanine. Sequences without an unambiguous match to a single V gene segment were excluded from the earlier analysis of about 640 of the donors. An earlier analysis of a few hundred of the donors classified V segments as functional when productive rearrangements were above 56.7% and as segregating when the standard deviation between donors was above 5%. To diagnose cytomegalovirus status from the catalog of TCR beta chain sequences, a statistical classification framework was built. In a later analysis, V and J genes were assigned by comparing TCR nucleotide sequences against IMGT/GENE-DB human TR gene sequences. A later analysis assigned CDR3 sequences and most-parsimonious VDJ recombination scenarios with the TCRdist pipeline. A later analysis defined each TCR beta chain by its CDR3 amino acid sequence plus V-gene family, and excluded reads lacking a unique V-gene family. As a way to deal with suspected cross-contamination and a sequencing artifact, a later analysis dropped over 550 nucleotide sequences that were highly shared and had low generation probability. In a later analysis, a clonal expansion index was calculated for each public chain from normalized within-repertoire ranks of inferred template counts. Generation probabilities in a later analysis came from a VDJ recombination model fitted to out-of-frame rearrangements, and those results were checked against IGoR. A later analysis scored TCR-TCR, TCR-HLA and TCR-CMV co-occurrence with hypergeometric tests, applying a repertoire-size bias correction to TCR pairs. In a later analysis, false discovery rates were estimated by permuting HLA or CMV assignments 20 times. In a later analysis, co-occurring TCRs were grouped using DBSCAN, with TCRdist sequence similarity added in when clustering inside HLA-allele-positive subsets. Repertoires with fewer than 30,000 or more than 120,000 public chains, plus five repertoires with anomalous nucleotide sharing, were excluded from co-occurrence clustering. The table was pulled from immuneACCESS by TCRdb, which kept in-frame rearrangements only. Such tables lose some clones; where checked, under half of the loss comes from unresolved V genes, and the rest has no known cause. V, J and clone size reflect that table, while D and trimming were determined from the DNA. This sample's records show under 130,000 clones. Approximately 0.6% of the sample belongs to the ten largest clones.

The sequence is built from TRBV29-1 and TRBJ2-1; tentative D gene TRBD2, with 5 bases matching. The TCR was taken from a man aged 45-60 years in good health and CMV-seronegative. Sequencing was carried out using PBMCs. The CDR3 sequence is CSAVGLEGTGQFF. The DNA sequence is given as TGCAGCGCCGTAGGGCTAGAGGGAACGGGGCAGTTCTTC.